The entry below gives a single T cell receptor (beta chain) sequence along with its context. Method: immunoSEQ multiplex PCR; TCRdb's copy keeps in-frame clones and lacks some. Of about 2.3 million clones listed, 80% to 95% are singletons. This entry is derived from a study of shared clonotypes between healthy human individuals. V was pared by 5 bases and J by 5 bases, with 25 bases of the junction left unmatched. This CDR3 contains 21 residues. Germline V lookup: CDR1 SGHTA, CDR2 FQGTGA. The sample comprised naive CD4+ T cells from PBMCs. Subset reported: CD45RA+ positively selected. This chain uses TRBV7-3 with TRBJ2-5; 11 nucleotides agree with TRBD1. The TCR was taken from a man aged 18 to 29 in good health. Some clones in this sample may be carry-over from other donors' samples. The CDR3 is CASSRRTGGLAGPLPRETQYF. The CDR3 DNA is TGTGCCAGCAGCCGAAGGACAGGGGGCCTAGCGGGGCCCCTCCCTCGGGAGACCCAGTACTTC.